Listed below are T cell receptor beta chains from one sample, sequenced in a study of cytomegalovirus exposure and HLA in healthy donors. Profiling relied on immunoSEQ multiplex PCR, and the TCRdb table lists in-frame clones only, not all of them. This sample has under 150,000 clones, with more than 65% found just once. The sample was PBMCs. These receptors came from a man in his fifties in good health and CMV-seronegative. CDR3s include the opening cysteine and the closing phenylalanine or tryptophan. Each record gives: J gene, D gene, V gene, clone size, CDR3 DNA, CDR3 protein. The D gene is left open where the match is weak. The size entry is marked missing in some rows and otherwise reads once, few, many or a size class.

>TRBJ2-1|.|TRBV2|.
TGTGCCAGCACCCCCGAACTAGAGCAGTTCTTC
CASTPELEQFF
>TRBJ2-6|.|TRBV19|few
TGTGCCAGTAGTATCCCCCTCGACAGGTTCCTTTACTCTGGGGCCAACGTCCTGACTTTC
CASSIPLDRFLYSGANVLTF
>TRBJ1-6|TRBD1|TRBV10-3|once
TGTGCCATCAGTGAGACAGGGGGCATAGGTTCACCCCTCCACTTT
CAISETGGIGSPLHF
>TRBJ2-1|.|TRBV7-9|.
TGTGCCAGCAGCGACTTATACAATGAGCAGTTCTTC
CASSDLYNEQFF
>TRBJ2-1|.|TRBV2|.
TGTGCCAGCAGTGAAGGACTAGTTTCTGAGCAGTTCTTC
CASSEGLVSEQFF
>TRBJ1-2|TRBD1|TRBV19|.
TGTGCCAGTAGTATGGGGACAGGGGATTCTTATGGCTACACCTTC
CASSMGTGDSYGYTF
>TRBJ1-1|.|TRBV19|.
TGTGCCAGTAGTACCGGACAGCCCGAAGCTTTCTTT
CASSTGQPEAFF
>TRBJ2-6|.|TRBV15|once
TGTGCCACCAGCAGAATCCAGGGTACTGGGGCCAACGTCCTGACTTTC
CATSRIQGTGANVLTF
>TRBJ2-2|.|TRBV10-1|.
TGCGCCAGCAGTGGACATGGCACCGGGGAGCTGTTTTTT
CASSGHGTGELFF
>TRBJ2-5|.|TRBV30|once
TGTGCCTGGAGTGGGGTCGGGGAGACCCAGTACTTC
CAWSGVGETQYF